The 18 T cell receptor beta chains below come from one sample, sequenced in a study of blood T cell repertoires in COVID-19. Some clones are missing from TCRdb's copy, which holds only in-frame ones; the method was immunoSEQ multiplex PCR. Among tens of thousands of clones listed, 77% were seen once. Sequenced input: peripheral blood. These receptors originate from a human donor in a cohort sampled during active COVID-19.

For the CDR3, the DNA is TGTGCCAGTAGTAACCTAGCGGGAGGAGGCAATGAGCAGTTCTTC. Translation gives CASSNLAGGGNEQFF. The chain uses TRBV19 and TRBJ2-1; 11 bases line up with TRBD2. This CDR3 spans 15 amino acids. Per germline, CDR1 LNHDA and CDR2 SQIVND (reference sequence). V trimming: 4 bases; J trimming: 6 bases; junction bases outside the gene matches: 5.

The CDR3 reads CASSLALGGSGANVLTF. DNA for the CDR3: TGTGCCAGCAGCTTAGCGCTCGGAGGCTCCGGGGCCAACGTCCTGACTTTC. The genes are TRBV7-6 and TRBJ2-6; D is perhaps TRBD2 (5 bases). The CDR3 runs to 17 residues. Trimming shortened V by 0 bases and J by 4 bases, and 13 bases separated the two germline ends. Germline-derived CDR1 and CDR2 are SGHVS and FNYEAQ.

The CDR3 DNA reads TGTGCCAGTCGACTAGCGGGTCGTTACGAGCAGTACTTC. As protein: CASRLAGRYEQYF. V and J are TRBV19 and TRBJ2-7, with 10 bases identical to TRBD2. The V and J ends lost 8 bases and 4 bases, in that order; junction bases with no gene match: 5. The CDR3 is made up of 13 amino acids. The germline CDR1 and CDR2 sequences are LNHDA and SQIVND (reference sequence).

This clone was detected only a few times. The J gene is TRBJ2-1, the V gene TRBV12-3 or TRBV12-4; maybe TRBD1 (5 bases). Deletions cut 6 bases from V and 13 bases from J, with 16 bases between. The CDR3 covers 12 residues. Written as DNA, the CDR3 is TGTGCCAGCAGCCCTACACAGGCGTTTCAGTTCTTC. Its protein product is CASSPTQAFQFF.

The V call is TRBV4-2, the J call TRBJ1-1; weak D call: TRBD1 (5 bases). Germline CDR1 LGHNA, CDR2 YNFKEQ. The V and J ends lost 2 bases and 4 bases respectively, with 11 bases between them. The CDR3 contains 14 residues. CDR3 loop: CASSQQGYGTEAFF. Written as DNA, the CDR3 is TGTGCCAGCAGCCAACAGGGTTACGGCACTGAAGCTTTCTTT.

CDR3 protein: CASSLAPRGELFF. CDR3 coding DNA: TGTGCCAGCAGCTTGGCCCCCCGCGGGGAGCTGTTTTTT. This chain joins TRBV11-1 and TRBJ2-2, with D uncertain. There are 13 residues in the CDR3. V was cut by 3 bases and J by 7 bases, with 9 bases left in between. The germline CDR1 and CDR2 sequences are SGHAT and FQDESV (reference sequence).

This clone was counted a single time. This chain links TRBV28 with TRBJ2-3; D may be TRBD1 (5 bases). Germline V CDR1 and CDR2: MDHEN, SYDVKM. This CDR3 has 17 residues. V was trimmed by 6 bases and J by 0 bases, leaving 19 bases between them. CDR3 nucleotide sequence: TGTGCCAGCAGAAAATCCGGGTTTGGACAAAGCACAGATACGCAGTATTTT. Its protein product is CASRKSGFGQSTDTQYF.

The V call is TRBV2, the J call TRBJ2-7, with D perhaps matching TRBD1 (6 bases). Trimming cost V 7 bases and J 4 bases, with 14 bases left between them. CDR3 length: 13 amino acids. Germline V gives CDR1 SNHLY, CDR2 FYNNEI. The DNA of the CDR3 is TGTGCCAGCAATAGGGACACGGGATACGAGCAGTACTTC. This sequence encodes CASNRDTGYEQYF.

The table lists this clone with a few counts. This chain joins TRBV6-2 or TRBV6-3 and TRBJ2-4; TRBD1 agrees at 8 bases. Germline trimming cut 6 bases from V and 5 bases from J; bases unmatched to any gene: 6. This CDR3 spans 14 amino acids. Germline CDR1 and CDR2: MNHEY and SVGEGT. The CDR3 sequence is CASSFGQGQNIQYF. CDR3 DNA: TGTGCCAGCAGCTTTGGACAGGGCCAAAACATTCAGTACTTC.

Only one count was recorded for this clone. The CDR3 reads CAGRTGVVGELFF. Written as DNA, the CDR3 is TGTGCCGGAAGGACAGGTGTTGTCGGGGAGCTGTTTTTT. This chain joins TRBV7-9 and TRBJ2-2; 7 nucleotides agree with TRBD1. V trimming: 11 bases; J trimming: 7 bases; junction bases outside the gene matches: 10. There are 13 residues in the CDR3. Germline lookup yields CDR1 SEHNR and CDR2 FQNEAQ (reference sequence).

This chain connects TRBV7-6 to TRBJ2-5; 7 bases are a match to TRBD1. Germline values: CDR1 SGHVS, CDR2 FNYEAQ. The CDR3 length is 14 residues. Trimming took 5 bases from V and 2 from J; bases not matched to a gene: 5. CDR3 in amino acids: CASSQGGRQETQYF. CDR3 DNA: TGTGCCAGCAGCCAAGGGGGCAGGCAAGAGACCCAGTACTTC.

The rearrangement links TRBV24-1 to TRBJ2-7; 7 nucleotides match TRBD2. The CDR3 spans 17 residues. Trimming cost V 0 bases and J 3 bases; bases outside gene matches: 10. From germline, CDR1 is KGHDR and CDR2 SFDVKD. CDR3 coding DNA: TGTGCCACCAGTGATTTGATTCTAGCGGACCTTAGCTACGAGCAGTACTTC. It specifies CATSDLILADLSYEQYF.

This chain uses TRBV2 with TRBJ1-4; the match to TRBD1 covers 10 bases. This CDR3 has 17 amino acids. The germline V gene encodes CDR1 SNHLY and CDR2 FYNNEI. Trimming at V came to 7 bases and at J to 5 bases, leaving 13 bases not matched to a gene. The CDR3 nucleotides read TGTGCCAGCAAACTCCCCGGGACAGGGGTCTACAATGAAAAACTGTTTTTT. Encoded protein: CASKLPGTGVYNEKLFF. The full variable domain, completed using reference TRBV2 and TRBJ1-4, is EPEVTQTPSHQVTQMGQEVILRCVPISNHLYFYWYRQILGQKVEFLVSFYNNEISEKSEIFDDQFSVERPDGSNFTLKIRSTKLEDSAMYFCASKLPGTGVYNEKLFFGSGTQLSVL.

The V gene is TRBV11-2, the J gene TRBJ2-2; D is possibly TRBD2 (5 bases). The V gene's germline CDR1 is SGHAT and CDR2 FQNNGV. The CDR3 length is 17 residues. V shed 1 base and J shed 4 bases, with 16 bases lying between them. The CDR3 DNA reads TGTGCCAGCAGCTTAGGGACGGTAAATCGGGGCACCGGGGAGCTGTTTTTT. The encoded protein is CASSLGTVNRGTGELFF. Complete variable domain (other parts from reference TRBV11-2 and TRBJ2-2): EAGVAQSPRYKIIEKRQSVAFWCNPISGHATLYWYQQILGQGPKLLIQFQNNGVVDDSQLPKDRFSAERLKGVDSTLKIQPAKLEDSAVYLCASSLGTVNRGTGELFFGEGSRLTVL.

The chain carries TRBV6-5 and TRBJ1-5; 7 bases are a match to TRBD1. The CDR3 consists of 14 residues. Germline CDR1 MNHEY, CDR2 SVGAGI. Trimming took 5 bases from V and 4 from J; bases not matched to a gene: 5. CDR3 in amino acids: CASSPGTVNQPQHF. The CDR3, as DNA: TGTGCCAGCAGTCCCGGGACAGTAAATCAGCCCCAGCATTTT.

The V call is TRBV6-5, the J call TRBJ1-2; 9 bases fit TRBD1. From germline, CDR1 is MNHEY and CDR2 SVGAGI. There are 15 residues in the CDR3. V lost 6 bases, J lost 7 bases, and 12 bases stayed unmatched. CDR3 residues: CASRERWGQGSGYTF. The CDR3 nucleotides read TGTGCCAGCAGGGAGAGGTGGGGACAGGGTTCTGGCTACACCTTC.

The chain carries TRBV5-1 and TRBJ2-4; D is possibly TRBD1 (7 bases). Looked up from germline, CDR1 is SGHRS and CDR2 is YFSETQ. The CDR3 contains 18 residues. V was trimmed by 1 base and J by 2 bases, leaving 19 bases between them. CDR3 amino acids: CASSLNSMQGGTKNIQYF. The CDR3, as DNA: TGCGCCAGCAGCTTGAATTCTATGCAGGGGGGAACCAAAAACATTCAGTACTTC.

The chain joins TRBV2 to TRBJ1-6; TRBD1 might be the D (6 bases). V was pared by 11 bases and J by 6 bases, with 17 bases between. The germline V gene encodes CDR1 SNHLY and CDR2 FYNNEI. CDR3 length: 14 residues. The CDR3 protein is CAGQGLRANSPLHF. Written as DNA, the CDR3 is TGTGCCGGTCAGGGGTTGCGGGCTAATTCACCCCTCCACTTT.